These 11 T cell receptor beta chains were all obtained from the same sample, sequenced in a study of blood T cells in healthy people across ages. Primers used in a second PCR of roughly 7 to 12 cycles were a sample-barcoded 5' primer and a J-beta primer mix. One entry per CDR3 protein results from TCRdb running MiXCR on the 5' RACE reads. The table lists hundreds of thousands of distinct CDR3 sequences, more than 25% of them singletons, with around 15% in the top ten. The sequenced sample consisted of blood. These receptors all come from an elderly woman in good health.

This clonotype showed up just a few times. The CDR3 protein is CASSLEGLLNTGELFF. The CDR3 nucleotides are TGCGCCAGCAGCTTGGAGGGGTTATTGAACACCGGGGAGCTGTTTTTT. This chain connects TRBV5-1 to TRBJ2-2; D is perhaps TRBD1 (5 bases). The V gene's germline CDR1 is SGHRS and CDR2 YFSETQ. The V and J ends lost 0 bases and 1 base respectively, with 10 bases between them. The CDR3 runs to 16 residues.

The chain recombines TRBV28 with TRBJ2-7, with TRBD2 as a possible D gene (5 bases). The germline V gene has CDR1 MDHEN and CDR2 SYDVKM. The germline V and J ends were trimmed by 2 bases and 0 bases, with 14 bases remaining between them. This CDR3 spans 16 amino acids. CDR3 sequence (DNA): TGTGCCAGCAGTTTACCCTCCGGGGTGGGCTCCTACGAGCAGTACTTC. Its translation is CASSLPSGVGSYEQYF.

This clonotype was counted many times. The CDR3, as DNA: TGTGCCAGCAGCAAAATGGGGGAATCAGGGACCCAGTACTTC. Protein product: CASSKMGESGTQYF. This chain uses TRBV7-9 with TRBJ2-5; tentatively, D is TRBD1 or TRBD2 (5 bases each). The CDR3 is 14 amino acids. The germline V and J ends were trimmed by 5 bases and 7 bases, with 17 bases remaining between them. CDR1 and CDR2 from the germline V gene are SEHNR and FQNEAQ (reference sequence).

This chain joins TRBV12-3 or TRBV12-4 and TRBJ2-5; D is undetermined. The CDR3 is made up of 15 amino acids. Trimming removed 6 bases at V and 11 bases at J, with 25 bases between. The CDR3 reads CASSLRLADRWDQYF. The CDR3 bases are TGTGCCAGCAGCCTCAGGCTGGCAGATCGATGGGATCAGTACTTC.

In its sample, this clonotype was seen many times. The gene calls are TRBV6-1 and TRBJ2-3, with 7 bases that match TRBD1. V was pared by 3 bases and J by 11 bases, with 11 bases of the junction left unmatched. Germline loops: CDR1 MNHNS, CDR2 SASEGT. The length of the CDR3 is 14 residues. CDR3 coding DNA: TGTGCCAGCAGTGAGGGGAACCGGGACAGAAGGCAGTATTTT. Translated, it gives CASSEGNRDRRQYF.

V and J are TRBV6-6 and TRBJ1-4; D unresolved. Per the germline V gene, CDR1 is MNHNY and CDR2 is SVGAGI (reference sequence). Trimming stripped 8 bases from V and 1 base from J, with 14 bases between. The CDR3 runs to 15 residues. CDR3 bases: TGTGCCAGCGGCAGCGGGGTTGGAACTAATGAAAAACTGTTTTTT. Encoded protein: CASGSGVGTNEKLFF.

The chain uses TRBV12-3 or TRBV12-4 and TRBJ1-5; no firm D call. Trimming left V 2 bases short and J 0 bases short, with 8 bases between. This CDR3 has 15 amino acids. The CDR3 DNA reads TGTGCCAGCAGTTTAAGGGCGGCTAGCAATCAGCCCCAGCATTTT. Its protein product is CASSLRAASNQPQHF.

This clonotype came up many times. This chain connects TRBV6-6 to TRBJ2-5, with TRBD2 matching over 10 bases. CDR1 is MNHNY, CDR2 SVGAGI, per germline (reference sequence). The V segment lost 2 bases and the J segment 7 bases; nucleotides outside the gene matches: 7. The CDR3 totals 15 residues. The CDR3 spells CASSYTSGDTGTQYF. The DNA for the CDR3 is TGTGCCAGCAGTTACACTAGCGGGGACACAGGGACCCAGTACTTC.

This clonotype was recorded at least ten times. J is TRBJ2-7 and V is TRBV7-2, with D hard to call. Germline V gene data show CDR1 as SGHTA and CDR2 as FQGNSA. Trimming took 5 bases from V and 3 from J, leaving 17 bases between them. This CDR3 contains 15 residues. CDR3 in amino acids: CASSLRSSADYEQYF. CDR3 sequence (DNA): TGTGCCAGCAGCCTCCGATCGAGTGCGGACTACGAGCAGTACTTC.

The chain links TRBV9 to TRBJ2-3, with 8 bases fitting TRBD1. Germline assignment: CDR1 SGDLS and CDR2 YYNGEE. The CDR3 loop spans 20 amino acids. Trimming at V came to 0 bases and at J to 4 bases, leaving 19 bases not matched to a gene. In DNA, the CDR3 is TGTGCCAGCAGCGTAGCCACTAGAAGACCCGGACAGGGTAATGCAGATACGCAGTATTTT. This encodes CASSVATRRPGQGNADTQYF.

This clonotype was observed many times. CDR3 bases: TGTGCCAGCAGCTTAGAAGGGGTAGGAGCTTTCTTT. This gives the protein CASSLEGVGAFF. This chain joins TRBV7-9 and TRBJ1-1; possibly TRBD1 for D (5 bases). The length of the CDR3 is 12 residues. Per the germline V gene, CDR1 is SEHNR and CDR2 is FQNEAQ (reference sequence). Trimming left V 1 base short and J 10 bases short, with 10 bases between. Based on the CDR3 plus reference TRBV7-9 and TRBJ1-1, the full variable domain is DTGVSQNPRHKITKRGQNVTFRCDPISEHNRLYWYRQTLGQGPEFLTYFQNEAQLEKSRLLSDRFSAERPKGSFSTLEIQRTEQGDSAMYLCASSLEGVGAFFGQGTRLTVV.